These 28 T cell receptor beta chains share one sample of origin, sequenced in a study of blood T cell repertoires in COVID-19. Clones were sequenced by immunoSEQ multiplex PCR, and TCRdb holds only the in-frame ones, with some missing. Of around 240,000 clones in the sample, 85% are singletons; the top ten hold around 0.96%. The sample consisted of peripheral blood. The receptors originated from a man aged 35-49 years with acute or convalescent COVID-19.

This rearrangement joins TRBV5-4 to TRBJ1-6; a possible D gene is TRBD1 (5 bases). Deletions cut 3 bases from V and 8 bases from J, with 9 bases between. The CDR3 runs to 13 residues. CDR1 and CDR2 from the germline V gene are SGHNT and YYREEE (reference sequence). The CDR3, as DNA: TGTGCCAGCAGCTCAGGGTGGGATTCACCCCTCCACTTT. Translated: CASSSGWDSPLHF.

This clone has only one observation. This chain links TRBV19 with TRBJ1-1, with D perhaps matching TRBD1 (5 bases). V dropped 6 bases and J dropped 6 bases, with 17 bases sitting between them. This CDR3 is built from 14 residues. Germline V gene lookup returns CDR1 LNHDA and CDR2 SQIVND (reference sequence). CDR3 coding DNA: TGTGCCAGTAGATTTACAGGAAAGGAAGCTGAAGCTTTCTTT. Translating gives CASRFTGKEAEAFF.

Here the CDR3 DNA reads TGTGCCAGCAGCCGTCTATTGAACACTGAAGCTTTCTTT. Residues: CASSRLLNTEAFF. This chain links TRBV6-6 with TRBJ1-1; D gene ambiguous. The V gene's germline CDR1 is MNHNY and CDR2 SVGAGI (reference sequence). Trimming left V 6 bases short and J 0 bases short, with 8 bases between. This CDR3 is 13 amino acids long.

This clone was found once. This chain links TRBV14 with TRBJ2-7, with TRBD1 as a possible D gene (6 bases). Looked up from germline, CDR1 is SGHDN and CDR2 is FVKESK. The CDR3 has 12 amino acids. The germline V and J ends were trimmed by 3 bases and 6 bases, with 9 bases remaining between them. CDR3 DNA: TGTGCCAGCAGCCACCCAGGGGTCGAGCAGTACTTC. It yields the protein CASSHPGVEQYF.

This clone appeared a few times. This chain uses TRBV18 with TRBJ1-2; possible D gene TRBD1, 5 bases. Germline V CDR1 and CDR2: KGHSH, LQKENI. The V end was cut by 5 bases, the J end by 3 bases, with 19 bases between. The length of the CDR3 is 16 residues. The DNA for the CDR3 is TGTGCCAGCTCAGGGATCCTAGGGGAATCCGACTATGGCTACACCTTC. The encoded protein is CASSGILGESDYGYTF.

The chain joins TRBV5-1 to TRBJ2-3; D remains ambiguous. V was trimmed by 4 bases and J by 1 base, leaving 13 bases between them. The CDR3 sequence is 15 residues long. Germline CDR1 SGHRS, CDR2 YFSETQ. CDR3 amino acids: CASSPVIVGTDTQYF. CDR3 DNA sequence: TGCGCCAGCAGCCCGGTAATCGTCGGCACAGATACGCAGTATTTT. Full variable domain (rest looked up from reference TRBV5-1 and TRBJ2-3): KAGVTQTPRYLIKTRGQQVTLSCSPISGHRSVSWYQQTPGQGLQFLFEYFSETQRNKGNFPGRFSGRQFSNSRSEMNVSTLELGDSALYLCASSPVIVGTDTQYFGPGTRLTVL.

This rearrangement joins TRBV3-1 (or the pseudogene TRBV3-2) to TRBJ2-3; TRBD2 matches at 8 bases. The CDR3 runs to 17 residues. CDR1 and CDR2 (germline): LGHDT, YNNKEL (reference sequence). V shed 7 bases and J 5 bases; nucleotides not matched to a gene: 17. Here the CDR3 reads CASTPRAAGARGDTQYF. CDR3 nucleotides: TGTGCCAGCACTCCTAGAGCAGCGGGGGCCCGTGGAGATACGCAGTATTTT.

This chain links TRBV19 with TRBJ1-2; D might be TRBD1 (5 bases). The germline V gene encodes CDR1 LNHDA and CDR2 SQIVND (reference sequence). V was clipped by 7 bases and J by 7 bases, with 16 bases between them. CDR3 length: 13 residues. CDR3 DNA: TGTGCCAGTACAACTGGGGCCGCCCTTGGCTACACCTTC. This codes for CASTTGAALGYTF.

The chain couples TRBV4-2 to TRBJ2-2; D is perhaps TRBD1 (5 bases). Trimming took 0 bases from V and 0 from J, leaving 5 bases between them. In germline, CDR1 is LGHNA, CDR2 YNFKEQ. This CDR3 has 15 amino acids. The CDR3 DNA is TGTGCCAGCAGCCAAGACAGGGCGAACACCGGGGAGCTGTTTTTT. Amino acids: CASSQDRANTGELFF.

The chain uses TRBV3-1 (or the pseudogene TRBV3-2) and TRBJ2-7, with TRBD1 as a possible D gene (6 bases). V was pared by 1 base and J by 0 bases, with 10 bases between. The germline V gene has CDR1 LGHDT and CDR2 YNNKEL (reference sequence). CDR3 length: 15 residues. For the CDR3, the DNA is TGTGCCAGCAGCCAAGCAGGGGCGTCCTCCTACGAGCAGTACTTC. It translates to CASSQAGASSYEQYF.

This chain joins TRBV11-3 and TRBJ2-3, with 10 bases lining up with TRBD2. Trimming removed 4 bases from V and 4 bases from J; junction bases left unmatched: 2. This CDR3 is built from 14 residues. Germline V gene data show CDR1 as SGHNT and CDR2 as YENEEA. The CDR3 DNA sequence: TGTGCCAGCAGCTCAGCGGGGGGGCCAGATACGCAGTATTTT. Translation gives CASSSAGGPDTQYF.

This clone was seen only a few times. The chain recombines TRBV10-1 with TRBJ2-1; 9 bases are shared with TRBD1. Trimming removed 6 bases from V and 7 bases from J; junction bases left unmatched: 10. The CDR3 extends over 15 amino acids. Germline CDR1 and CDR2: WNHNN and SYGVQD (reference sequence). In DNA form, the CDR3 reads TGCGCCAGCAGCGAACTGGACAGGGGCCCTAATGAGCAGTTCTTC. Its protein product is CASSELDRGPNEQFF.

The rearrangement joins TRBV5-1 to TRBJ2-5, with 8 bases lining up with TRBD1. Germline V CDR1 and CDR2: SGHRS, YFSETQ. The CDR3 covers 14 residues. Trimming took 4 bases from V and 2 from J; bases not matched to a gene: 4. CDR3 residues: CASSPTGGQETQYF. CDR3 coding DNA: TGCGCCAGCAGCCCTACAGGGGGGCAAGAGACCCAGTACTTC.

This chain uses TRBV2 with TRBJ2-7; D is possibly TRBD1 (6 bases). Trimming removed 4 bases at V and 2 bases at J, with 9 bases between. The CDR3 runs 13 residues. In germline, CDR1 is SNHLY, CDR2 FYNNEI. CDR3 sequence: CASSVNRAYEQYF. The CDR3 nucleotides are TGTGCCAGCAGTGTTAACAGGGCCTACGAGCAGTACTTC.

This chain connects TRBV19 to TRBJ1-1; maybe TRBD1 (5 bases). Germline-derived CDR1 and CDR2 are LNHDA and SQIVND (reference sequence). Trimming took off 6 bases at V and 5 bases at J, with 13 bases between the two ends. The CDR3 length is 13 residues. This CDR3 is CASSLDSGTEAFF. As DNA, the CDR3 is TGTGCCAGTAGCCTCGACAGTGGGACTGAAGCTTTCTTT.

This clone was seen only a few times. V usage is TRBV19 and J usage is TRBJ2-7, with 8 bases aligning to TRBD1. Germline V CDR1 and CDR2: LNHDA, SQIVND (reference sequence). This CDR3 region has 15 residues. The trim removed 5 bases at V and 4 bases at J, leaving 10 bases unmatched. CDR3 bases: TGTGCCAGTAGTTCACTAGGACAGGGAAGTTACGAGCAGTACTTC. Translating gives CASSSLGQGSYEQYF. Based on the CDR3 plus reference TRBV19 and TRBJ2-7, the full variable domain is DGGITQSPKYLFRKEGQNVTLSCEQNLNHDAMYWYRQDPGQGLRLIYYSQIVNDFQKGDIAEGYSVSREKKESFPLTVTSAQKNPTAFYLCASSSLGQGSYEQYFGPGTRLTVT.

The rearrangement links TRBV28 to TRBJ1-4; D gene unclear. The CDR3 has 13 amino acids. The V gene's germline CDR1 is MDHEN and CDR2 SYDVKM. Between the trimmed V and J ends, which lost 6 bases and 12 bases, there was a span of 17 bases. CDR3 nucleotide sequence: TGTGCCAGCAGCCCATCGGGAATCGTGGAACTGTTTTTT. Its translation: CASSPSGIVELFF. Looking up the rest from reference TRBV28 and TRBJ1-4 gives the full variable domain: DVKVTQSSRYLVKRTGEKVFLECVQDMDHENMFWYRQDPGLGLRLIYFSYDVKMKEKGDIPEGYSVSREKKERFSLILESASTNQTSMYLCASSPSGIVELFFGSGTQLSVL.

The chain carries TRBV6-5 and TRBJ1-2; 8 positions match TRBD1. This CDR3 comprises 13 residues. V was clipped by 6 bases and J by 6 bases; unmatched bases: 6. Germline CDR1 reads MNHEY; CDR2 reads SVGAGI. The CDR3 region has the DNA TGTGCCAGCAGGGATCCGGGACAGGATGGCTACACCTTC. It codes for CASRDPGQDGYTF.

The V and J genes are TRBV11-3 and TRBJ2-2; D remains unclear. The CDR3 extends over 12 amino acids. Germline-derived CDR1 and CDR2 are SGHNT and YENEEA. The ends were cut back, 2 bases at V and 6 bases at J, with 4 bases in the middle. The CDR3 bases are TGTGCCAGCAGCTTAATCTCCGGGGAGCTGTTTTTT. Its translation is CASSLISGELFF.

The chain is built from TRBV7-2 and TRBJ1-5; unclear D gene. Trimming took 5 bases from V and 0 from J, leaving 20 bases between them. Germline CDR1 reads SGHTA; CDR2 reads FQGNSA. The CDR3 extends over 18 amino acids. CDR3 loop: CASSQTRAGSYSNQPQHF. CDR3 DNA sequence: TGTGCCAGCAGCCAGACGCGGGCAGGCAGTTATAGCAATCAGCCCCAGCATTTT.

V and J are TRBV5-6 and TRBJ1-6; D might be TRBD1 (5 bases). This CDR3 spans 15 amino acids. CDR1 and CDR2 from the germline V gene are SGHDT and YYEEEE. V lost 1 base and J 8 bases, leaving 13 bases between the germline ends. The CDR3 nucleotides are TGTGCCAGCAGCTTGTCAGGAGGGACTCATTCACCCCTCCACTTT. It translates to CASSLSGGTHSPLHF.

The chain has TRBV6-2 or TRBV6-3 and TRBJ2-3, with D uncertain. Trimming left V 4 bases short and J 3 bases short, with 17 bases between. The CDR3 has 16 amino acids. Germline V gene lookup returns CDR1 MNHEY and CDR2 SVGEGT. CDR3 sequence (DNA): TGTGCCAGCAGTTTCACCCTGGCACTATATACAGATACGCAGTATTTT. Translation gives CASSFTLALYTDTQYF.

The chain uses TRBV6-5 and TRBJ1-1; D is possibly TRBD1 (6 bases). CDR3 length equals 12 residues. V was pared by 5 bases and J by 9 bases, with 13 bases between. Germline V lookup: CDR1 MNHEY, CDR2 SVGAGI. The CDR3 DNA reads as TGTGCCAGCAGTAGGACAGCCTCGAAAGCTTTCTTT. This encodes CASSRTASKAFF.

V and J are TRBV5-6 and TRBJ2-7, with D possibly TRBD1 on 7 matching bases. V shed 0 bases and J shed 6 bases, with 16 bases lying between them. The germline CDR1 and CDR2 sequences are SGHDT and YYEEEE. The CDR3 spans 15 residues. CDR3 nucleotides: TGTGCCAGCAGCTTGGTGGAGGGGGCTAGGGGCGAGCAGTACTTC. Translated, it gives CASSLVEGARGEQYF.

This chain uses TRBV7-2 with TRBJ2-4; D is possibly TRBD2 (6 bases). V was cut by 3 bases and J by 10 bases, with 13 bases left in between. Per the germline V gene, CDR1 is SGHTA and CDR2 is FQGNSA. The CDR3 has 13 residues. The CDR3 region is CASSLYTGRIQYF. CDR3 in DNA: TGTGCCAGCAGCTTGTACACGGGGAGGATTCAGTACTTC.

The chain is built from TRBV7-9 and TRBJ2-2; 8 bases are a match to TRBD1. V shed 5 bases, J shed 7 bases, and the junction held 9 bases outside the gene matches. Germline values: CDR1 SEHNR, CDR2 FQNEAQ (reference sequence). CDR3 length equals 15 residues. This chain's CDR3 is CASSDSDRAVGELFF. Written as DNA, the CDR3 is TGTGCCAGCAGCGATTCGGACAGGGCGGTCGGGGAGCTGTTTTTT.

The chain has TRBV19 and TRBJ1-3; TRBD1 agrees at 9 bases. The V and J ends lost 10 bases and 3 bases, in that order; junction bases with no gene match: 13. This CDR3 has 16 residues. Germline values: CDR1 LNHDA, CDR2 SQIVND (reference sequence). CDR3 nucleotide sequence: TGTGCCACTAACAGGGGGCAGTTTCTCGGTGGAAACACCATATATTTT. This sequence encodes CATNRGQFLGGNTIYF.

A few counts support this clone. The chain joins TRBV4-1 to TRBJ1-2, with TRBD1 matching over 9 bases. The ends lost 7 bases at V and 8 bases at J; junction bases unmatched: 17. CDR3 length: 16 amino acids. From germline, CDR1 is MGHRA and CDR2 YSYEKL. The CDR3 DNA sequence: TGCGCCAGCAACAACAACCTCGGGACAGGGCTGGGGGGCTACACCTTC. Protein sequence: CASNNNLGTGLGGYTF.